Below are 18 T cell receptor beta chains sequenced from a single sample in a study of blood T cell repertoires in COVID-19. TCRdb keeps only in-frame clones here, not all; method: immunoSEQ multiplex PCR. The sample carries almost 350,000 clones, roughly nine tenths recorded once. The sample was peripheral blood. The receptors were sampled from a woman in her fifties or sixties with COVID-19, enrolled during active disease.

The chain joins TRBV10-3 to TRBJ1-2; 7 nucleotides match TRBD1. This CDR3 region has 14 residues. The germline V gene encodes CDR1 ENHRY and CDR2 SYGVKD. Germline trimming cut 9 bases from V and 6 bases from J; bases unmatched to any gene: 13. In DNA, the CDR3 is TGTGCCATATACCAAACAGGGGAACTGGATGGCTACACCTTC. This codes for CAIYQTGELDGYTF.

The V call is TRBV14, the J call TRBJ2-7; unclear D gene. Germline CDR1 reads SGHDN; CDR2 reads FVKESK. V shed 3 bases and J shed 13 bases, with 16 bases lying between them. The CDR3 loop spans 12 amino acids. The CDR3: CASSHGKGEIYF. CDR3 bases: TGTGCCAGCAGCCACGGTAAAGGAGAGATCTACTTC.

The chain links TRBV5-1 to TRBJ2-1; 12 bases agree with TRBD2. The CDR3 is 16 residues long. The V segment lost 4 bases and the J segment 3 bases; nucleotides outside the gene matches: 5. The germline V gene has CDR1 SGHRS and CDR2 YFSETQ. The CDR3 protein is CASSPRTSGDYNEQFF. In DNA, the CDR3 is TGCGCCAGCAGCCCCAGGACTAGCGGGGACTACAATGAGCAGTTCTTC.

In this sample, this clone turned up once. CDR3 amino acids: CATSRDRGRLPPGYTF. For the CDR3, the DNA is TGTGCCACCAGCAGAGATAGGGGCAGGCTACCTCCCGGCTACACCTTC. The V call is TRBV15, the J call TRBJ1-2, with D maybe TRBD1 (5 bases). The V end lost 0 bases, the J end lost 8 bases, and 19 bases lay between the germline ends. The germline CDR1 and CDR2 sequences are LNHNV and YYDKDF (reference sequence). This CDR3 region has 16 residues.

This clone was counted once. The rearrangement links TRBV19 to TRBJ1-1; TRBD1 aligns across 7 bases. J lost 0 bases, V lost 6 bases, and 7 bases had no gene match. Germline loops: CDR1 LNHDA, CDR2 SQIVND (reference sequence). This CDR3 is 15 amino acids long. The CDR3 protein is CASRIMGQLNTEAFF. The CDR3 coding sequence is TGTGCCAGTAGAATCATGGGACAGTTGAACACTGAAGCTTTCTTT.

J is TRBJ1-4 and V is TRBV5-6, with TRBD1 matching over 8 bases. J was trimmed by 7 bases and V by 3 bases; bases with no gene match: 14. This CDR3 has 17 amino acids. Germline-derived CDR1 and CDR2 are SGHDT and YYEEEE. This CDR3 reads CASSSRQGMIEVEKLFF. In DNA, the CDR3 is TGTGCCAGCAGCTCCCGACAGGGGATGATAGAGGTTGAAAAACTGTTTTTT.

This chain uses TRBV5-1 with TRBJ2-3; 9 bases map to TRBD1. V was clipped by 4 bases and J by 3 bases; unmatched bases: 9. Germline lookup yields CDR1 SGHRS and CDR2 YFSETQ. CDR3 size: 16 residues. The CDR3 region has the DNA TGCGCCAGCAGCCCGGGGGACAGGGAGGTAACAGATACGCAGTATTTT. Translation: CASSPGDREVTDTQYF. Full variable domain (remainder filled in from reference TRBV5-1 and TRBJ2-3): KAGVTQTPRYLIKTRGQQVTLSCSPISGHRSVSWYQQTPGQGLQFLFEYFSETQRNKGNFPGRFSGRQFSNSRSEMNVSTLELGDSALYLCASSPGDREVTDTQYFGPGTRLTVL.

In DNA form, the CDR3 reads TGTGCCACCAGCATCGGACACGGTAAAGCCGATACGCAGTATTTT. Residues: CATSIGHGKADTQYF. V gene TRBV15 combines with J gene TRBJ2-3; D perhaps matches TRBD1 (5 bases). Germline V gene sequence: CDR1 LNHNV, CDR2 YYDKDF (reference sequence). The CDR3 has 15 amino acids. Trimming stripped 4 bases from V and 6 bases from J, with 17 bases between.

The V gene is TRBV10-1, the J gene TRBJ2-3, with TRBD2 matching 7 bases. CDR1 and CDR2 from the germline V gene are WNHNN and SYGVQD (reference sequence). The CDR3 has 15 amino acids. Trimming removed 2 bases from V and 1 base from J; junction bases left unmatched: 3. The CDR3 DNA is TGCGCCAGCAGTGAGATTGGGGGGGGCACAGATACGCAGTATTTT. Residues: CASSEIGGGTDTQYF.

The chain joins TRBV2 to TRBJ1-4; perhaps TRBD1 as D (6 bases). The CDR3 covers 12 residues. CDR1 SNHLY and CDR2 FYNNEI come from the germline V gene. Trimming took 7 bases from V and 8 from J, leaving 11 bases between them. CDR3 region: CASKQGLEKLFF. CDR3 coding DNA: TGTGCCAGCAAACAGGGTTTGGAAAAACTGTTTTTT.

The chain carries TRBV30 and TRBJ1-5, with 8 bases lining up with TRBD1. J was trimmed by 3 bases and V by 0 bases; bases with no gene match: 7. CDR3 size: 16 residues. Germline-derived CDR1 and CDR2 are GTSNPN and SVGIG (reference sequence). CDR3 DNA: TGTGCCTGGAGTGTCTGGGGCAGGGGGCCCAATCAGCCCCAGCATTTT. This translates into CAWSVWGRGPNQPQHF.

The genes are TRBV28 and TRBJ2-1, with 10 bases fitting TRBD1. V dropped 6 bases and J dropped 9; count of bases not matched to a gene: 8. There are 14 residues in the CDR3. Germline V CDR1 and CDR2: MDHEN, SYDVKM. The CDR3 DNA sequence: TGTGCCAGCAGCTCCGGGACAGGGGTTACTGAGCAGTTCTTC. Translation gives CASSSGTGVTEQFF.

This chain links TRBV19 with TRBJ2-5; TRBD1 matches at 9 bases. Per the germline V gene, CDR1 is LNHDA and CDR2 is SQIVND (reference sequence). Losses at the gene ends were 9 bases for V and 6 bases for J; bases not matched to a gene: 14. The CDR3 extends over 15 amino acids. The CDR3 DNA follows: TGTGCCAGGGCAAACCTACGACAGGGGGTTAAGACCCAGTACTTC. Translating gives CARANLRQGVKTQYF.

The chain carries TRBV10-2 and TRBJ2-7; 9 positions agree with TRBD2. Germline loops: CDR1 WSHSY, CDR2 SAAADI. This CDR3 contains 16 residues. The V segment lost 6 bases and the J segment 0 bases; nucleotides outside the gene matches: 9. The CDR3 spells CASRHQRGALSYEQYF. In DNA form, the CDR3 reads TGCGCCAGCAGGCACCAGCGGGGGGCGCTCTCCTACGAGCAGTACTTC.

The chain couples TRBV7-6 to TRBJ1-5; 7 positions match TRBD1. The CDR3 covers 14 residues. V was pared by 1 base and J by 5 bases, with 2 bases of the junction left unmatched. The V gene's germline CDR1 is SGHVS and CDR2 FNYEAQ. CDR3 sequence (DNA): TGTGCCAGCAGCTTAGGACAGGGTCATCAGCCCCAGCATTTT. Protein: CASSLGQGHQPQHF. Combining the CDR3 with reference TRBV7-6 and TRBJ1-5 gives the whole variable domain GAGVSQSPRYKVTKRGQDVALRCDPISGHVSLYWYRQALGQGPEFLTYFNYEAQQDKSGLPNDRFSAERPEGSISTLTIQRTEQRDSAMYRCASSLGQGHQPQHFGDGTRLSIL.

The chain links TRBV5-6 to TRBJ1-5; 9 nucleotides line up with TRBD1. Trimming took 3 bases from V and 4 from J; bases not matched to a gene: 8. Germline values: CDR1 SGHDT, CDR2 YYEEEE. The CDR3 totals 16 residues. CDR3 sequence (DNA): TGTGCCAGCAGCTCTCAACAGGGGGCCGTAAATCAGCCCCAGCATTTT. It encodes CASSSQQGAVNQPQHF.

The J gene is TRBJ2-1, the V gene TRBV12-3 or TRBV12-4; the match to TRBD1 covers 8 bases. The CDR3 consists of 13 residues. V lost 5 bases to trimming and J lost 7 bases; unmatched junction nucleotides: 4. CDR3: CASSGTGRNEQFF. The CDR3 nucleotides read TGTGCCAGCAGTGGGACAGGTCGGAATGAGCAGTTCTTC.

The CDR3 loop is CASKQGSSYNSPLHF. CDR3 coding DNA: TGTGCCAGCAAGCAGGGGAGCTCCTATAATTCACCCCTCCACTTT. This chain joins TRBV2 and TRBJ1-6; weak D call: TRBD1 (6 bases). The CDR3 is made up of 15 amino acids. Germline CDR1 reads SNHLY; CDR2 reads FYNNEI. The V end was cut by 7 bases, the J end by 0 bases, with 10 bases between.